This T cell receptor (beta chain) derives from a study of blood T cell repertoires in COVID-19. Background on the study: The United States, Italy and Spain supplied acute and convalescent COVID-19 samples. The cDNA or gDNA used as material had been derived from T cells, B-cell-depleted T cells, or PBMCs.

Methods used by the authors: Reference gene primers were amplified, and this amplification served to estimate nucleated cell counts. Sequencing was performed with immunoSEQ multiplex PCR; in TCRdb, only in-frame clones are kept and a portion is missing. V and J calls and clone size are as listed in that table; D and trimming were resolved from the DNA. The sample includes 86,000 or so clones, roughly nine tenths of them seen just once. CDR3 length: 16 amino acids. With 5 bases clipped from V and 1 base from J, the junction kept 7 bases outside the gene matches. Germline CDR1 is LGHDT and CDR2 is YNNKEL (reference sequence).

V is TRBV3-1 (or the pseudogene TRBV3-2) and J is TRBJ2-2; 7 nucleotides agree with TRBD1. Sequenced: peripheral blood. This TCR was sampled from a woman between 50 and 59 years old in a cohort sampled during active COVID-19. The DNA of the CDR3 is TGTGCCAGCAGCAAACCCGGGACAGAGAACACCGGGGAGCTGTTTTTT. This sequence encodes CASSKPGTENTGELFF.